Sequencing of this T cell receptor beta chain was carried out in a study of T cell responses to AZD1222 COVID-19 vaccine. Study-wide findings and caveats: Most donors were white British, females outnumbered males, and clonal diversity was possibly underestimated.

Sequencing used immunoSEQ multiplex PCR; TCRdb keeps in-frame clones, though not all of them. The sample contains approximately 150,000 clones, approximately 92% of which appear only once. A note on this clone: The target antigen is unknown.

Trimming pared 1 base from V and 4 bases from J, leaving 15 bases between. The CDR3 length is 16 residues. The germline V gene has CDR1 LGHNA and CDR2 YNFKEQ. The sequencing here drew on peripheral blood, taken on day 0 of AZD1222 vaccination. The sequence came from an adult in good health. V gene TRBV4-2 combines with J gene TRBJ2-3, with D perhaps TRBD2 (5 bases). CDR3 nucleotide sequence: TGTGCCAGCAGCCAAGGCGCGGCTAGCCGCCCAGATACGCAGTATTTT. Translated: CASSQGAASRPDTQYF.